This TCR beta chain was retrieved from a study of cytomegalovirus exposure and HLA in healthy donors. On the study more broadly: The use of the same platform for the 120 validation repertoires and the roughly 630 first-cohort repertoires was reported by a later analysis. Whole-study findings and limits: First-cohort TCR clusters were later found to tend to co-occur in the approximately 120 validation repertoires.

Germline CDR1 is SEHNR and CDR2 is FQNEAQ (reference sequence). The CDR3 covers 16 residues. V shed 5 bases and J 3 bases; nucleotides not matched to a gene: 6. TCRdb's table, derived via immunoSEQ multiplex PCR, lists solely in-frame clones and lacks some. This table has roughly 120,000 clones, more than 75% appearing once. To note about this clone: Its antigen is unknown.

V usage is TRBV7-9 and J usage is TRBJ2-5, with 13 nucleotides matching TRBD2. The clonotype originates from a man younger than 35 in good health and CMV-seronegative. The sample was PBMCs. The CDR3 DNA follows: TGTGCCAGCAGCCCCCCCGGACTAGCGGGAGAAGAGACCCAGTACTTC. Translation: CASSPPGLAGEETQYF.